Following are 10 T cell receptor beta chains from one sample sequenced in a study of response to subunit inactivated influenza vaccine. Each CDR3 protein is one row after TCRdb ran MiXCR on the RT-PCR reads. The sample consists of about 540,000 distinct CDR3 sequences, around 25% of them appearing once. The same data also went into a second study, on T cells expressing NK-cell markers. Turning to that study: Template switching by 5'RACE with UMIs generated the TCR beta cDNA.

The sequenced sample was CD4+ T cells sorted from PBMCs, obtained 12 days after vaccination. The receptors were gathered from a man aged 50-59 years who received an inactivated influenza vaccine.

This clonotype was recorded many times. The rearrangement joins TRBV29-1 to TRBJ2-3; weak D call: TRBD1 (6 bases). V was shortened by 6 bases and J by 0 bases, with 13 bases between the two germline ends. In germline, CDR1 is SQVTM, CDR2 ANQGSEA. The CDR3 sequence is 14 residues long. The CDR3 reads CSVAGTGSTDTQYF. The DNA of the CDR3 is TGCAGCGTCGCAGGTACAGGGAGCACAGATACGCAGTATTTT.

The chain links TRBV29-1 to TRBJ2-5; no firm D call. Trimming removed 2 bases from V and 7 bases from J, with 11 bases in between. The germline V gene encodes CDR1 SQVTM and CDR2 ANQGSEA. This CDR3 has 12 amino acids. The CDR3 sequence is CSVEQAPGTQYF. The DNA of the CDR3 is TGCAGCGTTGAACAGGCCCCAGGGACCCAGTACTTC. Supplemented by reference TRBV29-1 and TRBJ2-5, the full variable domain reads SAVISQKPSRDICQRGTSLTIQCQVDSQVTMMFWYRQQPGQSLTLIATANQGSEATYESGFVIDKFPISRPNLTFSTLTVSNMSPEDSSIYLCSVEQAPGTQYFGPGTRLLVL.

This clonotype was counted between two and nine times. This chain links TRBV27 with TRBJ2-5, with TRBD2 identical over 14 bases. Germline V CDR1 and CDR2: MNHEY, SMNVEV (reference sequence). CDR3 length: 16 residues. Trimming cost V 5 bases and J 4 bases; bases outside gene matches: 6. CDR3 in amino acids: CASSHTGTSGGETQYF. In DNA, the CDR3 is TGTGCCAGCAGTCATACCGGGACTAGCGGGGGAGAGACCCAGTACTTC.

There are a few counts of this clonotype. The CDR3 DNA is TGTGCCAGCAGCCTCGCGGGAGGACAGGGGACCTACGAGCAGTACTTC. Its translation is CASSLAGGQGTYEQYF. The V gene is TRBV25-1, the J gene TRBJ2-7; TRBD1 might be the D (9 bases). The germline V gene encodes CDR1 MGHDK and CDR2 SYGVNS. V shed 6 bases and J shed 2 bases, with 20 bases lying between them. There are 16 residues in the CDR3.

V and J are TRBV7-2 and TRBJ1-1; D possibly corresponds to TRBD1 (5 bases). Looked up from germline, CDR1 is SGHTA and CDR2 is FQGNSA. Trimming shortened V by 6 bases and J by 11 bases, and 13 bases separated the two germline ends. The CDR3 extends over 11 amino acids. CDR3 region: CASSGGARAFF. In DNA form, the CDR3 reads TGTGCCAGCAGTGGAGGGGCGCGGGCTTTCTTT. Drawing the rest from reference TRBV7-2 and TRBJ1-1, the complete variable domain is GAGVSQSPSNKVTEKGKDVELRCDPISGHTALYWYRQSLGQGLEFLIYFQGNSAPDKSGLPSDRFSAERTGGSVSTLTIQRTQQEDSAVYLCASSGGARAFFGQGTRLTVV.

The CDR3 here is CASKDRDAPYEQYF. In DNA form, the CDR3 reads TGTGCCAGCAAAGACAGGGACGCCCCCTACGAGCAGTACTTC. V usage is TRBV28 and J usage is TRBJ2-7; TRBD1 aligns across 7 bases. This CDR3 contains 14 residues. The junction had 8 bases not matched to a gene; V was cut back by 7 bases and J by 2 bases. Per germline, CDR1 MDHEN and CDR2 SYDVKM.

The chain couples TRBV2 to TRBJ2-6; D gene uncertain. This CDR3 is built from 14 residues. The V gene's germline CDR1 is SNHLY and CDR2 FYNNEI. Deletions cut 7 bases from V and 2 bases from J, with 9 bases between. The CDR3 DNA sequence: TGTGCCAGCATGCCCCGGGCTGGGGCCAACGTCCTGACTTTC. Translation gives CASMPRAGANVLTF.

This clonotype has only a few counts. The chain combines TRBV15 with TRBJ1-2; D gene ambiguous. The germline V gene has CDR1 LNHNV and CDR2 YYDKDF (reference sequence). This CDR3 is 16 amino acids long. The V gene lost 0 bases and the J gene lost 0 bases, with 11 bases spanning the gap. As DNA, the CDR3 is TGTGCCACCAGCAGAGATTTTGGGTCAGCTAACTATGGCTACACCTTC. Protein: CATSRDFGSANYGYTF. The full variable domain, its missing parts supplied by reference TRBV15 and TRBJ1-2, is DAMVIQNPRYQVTQFGKPVTLSCSQTLNHNVMYWYQQKSSQAPKLLFHYYDKDFNNEADTPDNFQSRRPNTSFCFLDIRSPGLGDTAMYLCATSRDFGSANYGYTFGSGTRLTVV.

This clonotype showed up just a few times. J is TRBJ2-3 and V is TRBV6-2 or TRBV6-3, with D unclear. In germline, CDR1 is MNHEY, CDR2 SVGEGT. This CDR3 comprises 12 residues. The ends were cut back, 0 bases at V and 12 bases at J, with 10 bases in the middle. The CDR3 coding sequence is TGTGCCAGCAGTTACTCGGTCGCTCATCAGTATTTT. This translates into CASSYSVAHQYF.

The chain combines TRBV10-1 with TRBJ2-7; D is perhaps TRBD2 (5 bases). CDR3 size: 14 residues. The V gene lost 0 bases and the J gene lost 3 bases, with 9 bases spanning the gap. Germline V gene data show CDR1 as WNHNN and CDR2 as SYGVQD (reference sequence). CDR3 sequence reads: CASSESPGSYEQYF. CDR3 in DNA: TGCGCCAGCAGTGAGTCGCCGGGGAGCTACGAGCAGTACTTC.